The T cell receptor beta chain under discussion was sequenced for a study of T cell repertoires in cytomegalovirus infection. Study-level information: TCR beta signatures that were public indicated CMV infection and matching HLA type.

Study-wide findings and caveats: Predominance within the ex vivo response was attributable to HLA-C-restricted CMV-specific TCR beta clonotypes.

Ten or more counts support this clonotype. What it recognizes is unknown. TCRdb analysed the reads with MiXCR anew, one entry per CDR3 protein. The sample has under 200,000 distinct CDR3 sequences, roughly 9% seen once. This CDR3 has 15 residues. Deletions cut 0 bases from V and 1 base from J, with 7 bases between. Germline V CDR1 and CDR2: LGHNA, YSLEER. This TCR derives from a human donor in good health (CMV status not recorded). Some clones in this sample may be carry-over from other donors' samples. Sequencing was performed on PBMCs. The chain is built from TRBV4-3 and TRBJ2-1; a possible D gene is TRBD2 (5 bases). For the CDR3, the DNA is TGCGCCAGCAGCCAAGATACGGGGTCCTACAATGAGCAGTTCTTC. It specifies CASSQDTGSYNEQFF.